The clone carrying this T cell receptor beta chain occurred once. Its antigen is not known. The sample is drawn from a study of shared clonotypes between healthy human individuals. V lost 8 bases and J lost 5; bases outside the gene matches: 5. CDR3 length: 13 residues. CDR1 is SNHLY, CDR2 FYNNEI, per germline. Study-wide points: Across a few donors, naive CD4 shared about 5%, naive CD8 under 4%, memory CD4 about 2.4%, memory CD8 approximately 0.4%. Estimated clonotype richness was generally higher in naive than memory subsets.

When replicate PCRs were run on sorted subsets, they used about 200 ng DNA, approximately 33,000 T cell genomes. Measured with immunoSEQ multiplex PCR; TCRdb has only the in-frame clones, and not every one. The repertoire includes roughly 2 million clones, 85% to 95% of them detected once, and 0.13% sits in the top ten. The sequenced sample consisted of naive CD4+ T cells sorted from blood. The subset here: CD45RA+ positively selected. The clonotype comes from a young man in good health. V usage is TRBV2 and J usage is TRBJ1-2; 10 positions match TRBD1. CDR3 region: CASGTGVFYGYTF. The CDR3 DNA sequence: TGTGCCAGCGGGACAGGGGTGTTTTATGGCTACACCTTC. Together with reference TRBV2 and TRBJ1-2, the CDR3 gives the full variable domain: EPEVTQTPSHQVTQMGQEVILRCVPISNHLYFYWYRQILGQKVEFLVSFYNNEISEKSEIFDDQFSVERPDGSNFTLKIRSTKLEDSAMYFCASGTGVFYGYTFGSGTRLTVV.